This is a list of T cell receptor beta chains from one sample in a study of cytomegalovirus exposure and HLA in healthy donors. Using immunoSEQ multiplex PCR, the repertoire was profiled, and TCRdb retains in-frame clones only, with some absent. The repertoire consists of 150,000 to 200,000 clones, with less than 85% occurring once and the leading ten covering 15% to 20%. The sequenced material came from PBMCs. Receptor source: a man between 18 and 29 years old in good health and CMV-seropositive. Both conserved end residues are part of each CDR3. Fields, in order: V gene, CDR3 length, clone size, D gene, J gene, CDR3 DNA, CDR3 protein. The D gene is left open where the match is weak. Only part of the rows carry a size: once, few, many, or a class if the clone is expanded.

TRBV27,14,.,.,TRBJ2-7,TGTGCCAGCAGTTTAGGCCAGGGGACCTACGAGCAGTACTTC,CASSLGQGTYEQYF
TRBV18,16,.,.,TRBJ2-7,TGTGCCAGCTCACCTTTCGGCGGCCTAGAGGCAAGCGAGCAGTACTTC,CASSPFGGLEASEQYF
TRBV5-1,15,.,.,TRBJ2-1,TGCGCCAGCAGCTTGACAGCGGACTCCTACAATGAGCAGTTCTTC,CASSLTADSYNEQFF
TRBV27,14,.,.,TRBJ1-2,TGTGCCAGCAGTTTAAGGGGACTTCACTATGGCTACACCTTC,CASSLRGLHYGYTF
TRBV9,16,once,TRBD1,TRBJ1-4,TGTGCCAGCAGCGTACGGGGACAGACGCCGATTGAAAAACTGTTTTTT,CASSVRGQTPIEKLFF
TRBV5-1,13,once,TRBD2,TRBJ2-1,TGCGCCAGCAGCTTGAGCCGCGGGACTAGATGTTTCTTC,CASSLSRGTRCFF
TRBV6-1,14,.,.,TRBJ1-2,TGTGCCAGCAGTGAAGACCGGGGGACCTATGGCTACACCTTC,CASSEDRGTYGYTF
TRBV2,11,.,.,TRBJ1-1,TGTGCCAGCCTCCTCGGGACTGAAGCTTTCTTT,CASLLGTEAFF
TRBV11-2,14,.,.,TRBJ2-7,TGTGCCAGCAGCTTAAGGCCGAGGATGGACGAGCAGTACTTC,CASSLRPRMDEQYF
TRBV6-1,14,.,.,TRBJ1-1,TGTGCCAGCAGTGAAGGACAGGAGAACACTGAAGCTTTCTTT,CASSEGQENTEAFF
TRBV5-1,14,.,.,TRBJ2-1,TGCGCCAGCAGTTTAAGCGTGTCTTTTAATGAGCAGTTCTTC,CASSLSVSFNEQFF
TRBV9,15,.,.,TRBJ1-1,TGTGCCAGCAGCGTAGGGCCTCAGGGCTCTAATGAAGCTTTCTTT,CASSVGPQGSNEAFF
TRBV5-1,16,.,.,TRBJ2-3,TGCGCCAGCAGCCCGCAAACGGACAGCCCCCCAGATACGCAGTATTTT,CASSPQTDSPPDTQYF
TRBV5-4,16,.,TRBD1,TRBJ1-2,TGTGCCAGCAGCTTGGTAGGGACAGGGGGCAGGATTGGCTACACCTTC,CASSLVGTGGRIGYTF
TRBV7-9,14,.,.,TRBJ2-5,TGTGCCAGCAGCTTAGCGGGCGGGCAAGAGACCCAGTACTTC,CASSLAGGQETQYF
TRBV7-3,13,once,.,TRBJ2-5,TGTGCCAGCAGCCGGAGAATCCAAGAGACCCAGTACTTC,CASSRRIQETQYF
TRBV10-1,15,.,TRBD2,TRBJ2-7,TGCGCCAGCAGCGCAGGGACTAGCGGAGACCTTCCGGCGTACTTC,CASSAGTSGDLPAYF
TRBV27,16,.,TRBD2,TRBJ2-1,TGTGCCAGCAGTTCGGGCGGGGGGGCCGGGGTAAATGAGCAGTTCTTC,CASSSGGGAGVNEQFF
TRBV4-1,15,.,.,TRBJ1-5,TGCGCCAGCAGCCAGCCAGGGATTGTATCACAGCCCCAGCATTTT,CASSQPGIVSQPQHF
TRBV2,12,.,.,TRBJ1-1,TGTGCCAGCGGGGGGATGAACACTGAAGCTTTCTTT,CASGGMNTEAFF
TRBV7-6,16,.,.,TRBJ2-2,TGTGCCAGCAGCCCAGTAGTGCTAGCTAGTACCGGGGAGCTGTTTTTT,CASSPVVLASTGELFF
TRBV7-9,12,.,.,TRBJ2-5,TGTGCCAGCGGGGGGTATACGGAGACCCAGTACTTC,CASGGYTETQYF
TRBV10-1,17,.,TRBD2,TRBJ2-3,TGCGCCAGCAGTGAATCCCGGGGGGGCCGGGGCACAGATACGCAGTATTTT,CASSESRGGRGTDTQYF
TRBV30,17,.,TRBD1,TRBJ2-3,TGTGCCTGGCGCCACCCCGGGACAGGGTCAGGCACAGATACGCAGTATTTT,CAWRHPGTGSGTDTQYF
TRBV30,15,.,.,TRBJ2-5,TGTGCCTGGAGGCGCGCGGGGACCGAGGTGGAGACCCAGTACTTC,CAWRRAGTEVETQYF
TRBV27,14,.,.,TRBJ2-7,TGTGCCAGCAGTAGGTCAGGGGTCAACTACGAGCAGTACTTC,CASSRSGVNYEQYF
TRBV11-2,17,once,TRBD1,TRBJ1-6,TGTGCCAGCAGCACCAGGGGGCCGGTTTCCTATAATTCACCCCTCCACTTT,CASSTRGPVSYNSPLHF
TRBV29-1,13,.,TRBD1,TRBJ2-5,TGCAGCGTCGTTAACAGGGGAAGGGAGACCCAGTACTTC,CSVVNRGRETQYF
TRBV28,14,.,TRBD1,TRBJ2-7,TGTGCCAGCAGTAGGACAGGGCTGACTTTCGAGCAGTACTTC,CASSRTGLTFEQYF
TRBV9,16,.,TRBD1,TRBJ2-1,TGTGCCAGCAGCTCGACGACAGGGAGCTCCTACAATGAGCAGTTCTTC,CASSSTTGSSYNEQFF
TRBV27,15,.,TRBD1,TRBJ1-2,TGTGCCAGCACTAAGAAGGGGGCGAGAAATTATGGCTACACCTTC,CASTKKGARNYGYTF
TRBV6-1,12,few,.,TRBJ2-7,TGTGCCAGCTTCAGGGGGAGGTACGAGCAGTACTTC,CASFRGRYEQYF
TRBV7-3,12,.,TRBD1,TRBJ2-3,TGTGCCAGCAGCTCCGGGACAGGGCCGCAGTATTTT,CASSSGTGPQYF